The subject of this entry is one T cell receptor beta chain. At the DNA level, this CDR3 is encoded by other sequences in the same sample as well. Per the authors' pipeline: How many nucleated cells were present was estimated from reference gene primer amplification. Produced via immunoSEQ multiplex PCR; TCRdb's table is partial and in-frame only. The V and J calls and the clone size are those of that table, but D and trimming were determined from the DNA. The sample lists some 260,000 clones, under 90% occurring once. Grouping used clinical history reported by participants in a survey and questionnaire. This record belongs to a study of blood T cell repertoires in COVID-19. Background on the study: Samples taken during acute and convalescent COVID-19 were collected in the United States, Italy and Spain. Sources were T cells, B-cell-depleted T cells, or PBMCs; the material itself was cDNA or gDNA.

In germline, CDR1 is MNHEY, CDR2 SMNVEV (reference sequence). After removal of 3 bases from V and 4 bases from J, the junction contained 6 bases not matched to a gene. This CDR3 comprises 15 residues. The TCR was taken from a man aged 25 to 40 with acute COVID-19. The sample taken for sequencing was PBMCs or T cells enriched from blood (not recorded which). The genes are TRBV27 and TRBJ1-5; 7 positions match TRBD1. The CDR3 DNA reads as TGTGCCAGCAGTTTCGGGGCAGGGGGGAATCAGCCCCAGCATTTT. As protein: CASSFGAGGNQPQHF.